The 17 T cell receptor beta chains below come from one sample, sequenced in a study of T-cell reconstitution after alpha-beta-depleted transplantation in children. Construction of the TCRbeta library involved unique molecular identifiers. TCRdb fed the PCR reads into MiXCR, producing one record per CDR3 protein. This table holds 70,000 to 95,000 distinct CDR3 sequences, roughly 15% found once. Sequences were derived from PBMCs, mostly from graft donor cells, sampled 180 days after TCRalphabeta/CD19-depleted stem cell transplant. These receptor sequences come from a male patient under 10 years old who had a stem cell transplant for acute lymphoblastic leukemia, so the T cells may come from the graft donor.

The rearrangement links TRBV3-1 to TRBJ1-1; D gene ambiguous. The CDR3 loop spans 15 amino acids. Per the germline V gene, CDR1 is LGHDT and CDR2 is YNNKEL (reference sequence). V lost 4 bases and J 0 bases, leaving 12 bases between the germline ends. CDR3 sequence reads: CASSRVGNLNTEAFF. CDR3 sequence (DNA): TGTGCCAGCAGCCGCGTGGGCAATTTGAACACTGAAGCTTTCTTT.

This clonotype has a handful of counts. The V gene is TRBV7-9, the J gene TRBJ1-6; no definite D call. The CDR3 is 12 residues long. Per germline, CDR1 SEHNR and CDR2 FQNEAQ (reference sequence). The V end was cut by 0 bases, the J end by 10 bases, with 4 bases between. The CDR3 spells CASSLAGSPLHF. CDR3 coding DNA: TGTGCCAGCAGCTTAGCGGGCTCACCCCTCCACTTT.

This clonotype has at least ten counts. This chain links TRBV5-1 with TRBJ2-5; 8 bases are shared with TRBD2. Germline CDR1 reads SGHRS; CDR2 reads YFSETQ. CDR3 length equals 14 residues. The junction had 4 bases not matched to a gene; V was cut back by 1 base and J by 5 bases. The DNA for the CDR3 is TGCGCCAGCAGCTTGATAGCGGGGCAGGAGACCCAGTACTTC. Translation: CASSLIAGQETQYF.

The CDR3 region is CASSPESGKYNGYTF. The CDR3 DNA sequence: TGTGCCAGCAGCCCCGAGTCAGGGAAGTATAATGGCTACACCTTC. The rearrangement links TRBV7-2 to TRBJ1-2; D possibly corresponds to TRBD1 (5 bases). The CDR3 contains 15 residues. Per germline, CDR1 SGHTA and CDR2 FQGNSA. The V end was cut by 5 bases, the J end by 6 bases, with 19 bases between.

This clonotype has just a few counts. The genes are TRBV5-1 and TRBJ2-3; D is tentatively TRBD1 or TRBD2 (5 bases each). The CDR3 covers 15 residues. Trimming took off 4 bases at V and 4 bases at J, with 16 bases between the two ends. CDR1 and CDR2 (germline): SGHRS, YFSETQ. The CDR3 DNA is TGCGCCAGCAGCAAAGGGACCATGGGGTCAGATACGCAGTATTTT. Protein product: CASSKGTMGSDTQYF.

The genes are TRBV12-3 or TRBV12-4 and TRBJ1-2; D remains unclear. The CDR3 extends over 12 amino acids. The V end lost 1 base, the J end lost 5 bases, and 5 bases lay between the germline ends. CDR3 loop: CASSLVRYGYTF. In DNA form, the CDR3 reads TGTGCCAGCAGTTTAGTCCGTTATGGCTACACCTTC.

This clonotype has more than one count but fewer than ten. As DNA, the CDR3 is TGTGCCAGCAGCTTATCGGACAACGAGGGCTATGGCTACACCTTC. Translation: CASSLSDNEGYGYTF. V and J are TRBV7-9 and TRBJ1-2; a possible D gene is TRBD1 (5 bases). The CDR3 is 15 amino acids. The V end lost 2 bases, the J end lost 4 bases, and 14 bases lay between the germline ends. Germline V gene lookup returns CDR1 SEHNR and CDR2 FQNEAQ (reference sequence).

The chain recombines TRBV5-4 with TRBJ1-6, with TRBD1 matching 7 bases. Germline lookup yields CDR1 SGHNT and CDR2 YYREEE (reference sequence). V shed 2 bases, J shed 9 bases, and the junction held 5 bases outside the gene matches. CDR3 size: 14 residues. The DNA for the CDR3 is TGTGCCAGCAGCTTCGACAGGGCTATTTCACCCCTCCACTTT. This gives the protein CASSFDRAISPLHF. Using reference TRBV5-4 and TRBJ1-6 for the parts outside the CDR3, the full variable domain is ETGVTQSPTHLIKTRGQQVTLRCSSQSGHNTVSWYQQALGQGPQFIFQYYREEENGRGNFPPRFSGLQFPNYSSELNVNALELDDSALYLCASSFDRAISPLHFGNGTRLTVT.

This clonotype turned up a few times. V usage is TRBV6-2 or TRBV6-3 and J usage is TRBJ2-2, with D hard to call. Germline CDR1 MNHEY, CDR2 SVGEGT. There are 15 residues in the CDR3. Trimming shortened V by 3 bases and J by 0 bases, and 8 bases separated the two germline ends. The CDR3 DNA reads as TGTGCCAGCAGTTATGGGGTTTCGAACACCGGGGAGCTGTTTTTT. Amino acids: CASSYGVSNTGELFF.

The CDR3 nucleotides read TGTGCCAGCAGCCAGGGGTCCCACAATGAGCAGTTCTTC. This gives the protein CASSQGSHNEQFF. The V gene is TRBV7-8, the J gene TRBJ2-1; TRBD1 might be the D (6 bases). This CDR3 comprises 13 residues. Germline V gives CDR1 SGHVS, CDR2 FQNEAQ. V dropped 5 bases and J dropped 5 bases, with 10 bases sitting between them.

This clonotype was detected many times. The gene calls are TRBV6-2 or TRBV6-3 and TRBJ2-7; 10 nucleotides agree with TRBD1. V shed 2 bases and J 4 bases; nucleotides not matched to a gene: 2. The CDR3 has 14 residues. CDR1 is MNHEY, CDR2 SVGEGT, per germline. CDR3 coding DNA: TGTGCCAGCAGTTACGGGGACAGGGGATACGAGCAGTACTTC. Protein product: CASSYGDRGYEQYF.

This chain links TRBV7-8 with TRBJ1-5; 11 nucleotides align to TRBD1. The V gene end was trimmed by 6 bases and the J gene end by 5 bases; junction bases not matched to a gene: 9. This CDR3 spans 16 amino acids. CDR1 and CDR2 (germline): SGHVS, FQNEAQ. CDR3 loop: CASRLSGQGAYQPQHF. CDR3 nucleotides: TGTGCCAGCAGGCTCTCCGGACAGGGGGCATATCAGCCCCAGCATTTT.

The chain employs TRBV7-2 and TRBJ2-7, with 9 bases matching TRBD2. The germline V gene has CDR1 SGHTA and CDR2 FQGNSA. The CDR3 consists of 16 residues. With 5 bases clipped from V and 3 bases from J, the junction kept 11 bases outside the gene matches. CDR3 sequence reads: CASSPPGGGAIYEQYF. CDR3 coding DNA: TGTGCCAGCAGCCCACCGGGCGGGGGGGCTATCTACGAGCAGTACTTC.

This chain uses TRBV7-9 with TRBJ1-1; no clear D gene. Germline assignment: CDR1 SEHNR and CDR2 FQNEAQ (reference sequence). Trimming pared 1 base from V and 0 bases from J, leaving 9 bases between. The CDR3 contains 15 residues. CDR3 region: CASSLEGGMNTEAFF. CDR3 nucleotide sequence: TGTGCCAGCAGCTTAGAAGGAGGGATGAACACTGAAGCTTTCTTT. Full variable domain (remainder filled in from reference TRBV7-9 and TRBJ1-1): DTGVSQNPRHKITKRGQNVTFRCDPISEHNRLYWYRQTLGQGPEFLTYFQNEAQLEKSRLLSDRFSAERPKGSFSTLEIQRTEQGDSAMYLCASSLEGGMNTEAFFGQGTRLTVV.

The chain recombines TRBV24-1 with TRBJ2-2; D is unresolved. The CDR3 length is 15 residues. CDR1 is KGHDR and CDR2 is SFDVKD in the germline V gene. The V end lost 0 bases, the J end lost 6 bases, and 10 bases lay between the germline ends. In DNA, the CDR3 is TGTGCCACCAGTGATTTGGGGCTAGGGTCCGGGGAGCTGTTTTTT. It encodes CATSDLGLGSGELFF.

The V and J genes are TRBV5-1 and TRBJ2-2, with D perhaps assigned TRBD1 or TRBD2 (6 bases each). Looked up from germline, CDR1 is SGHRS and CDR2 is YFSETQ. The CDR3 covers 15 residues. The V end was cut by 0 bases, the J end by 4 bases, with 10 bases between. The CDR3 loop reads CASSLAGASTGELFF. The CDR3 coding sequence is TGCGCCAGCAGCTTGGCGGGGGCAAGCACCGGGGAGCTGTTTTTT.

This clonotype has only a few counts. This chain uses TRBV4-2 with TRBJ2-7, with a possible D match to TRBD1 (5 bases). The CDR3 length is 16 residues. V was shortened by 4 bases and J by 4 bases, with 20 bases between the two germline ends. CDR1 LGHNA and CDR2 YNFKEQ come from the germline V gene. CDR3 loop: CASSPKPRGKIYEQYF. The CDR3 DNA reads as TGTGCCAGCAGCCCAAAACCTAGGGGAAAAATTTACGAGCAGTACTTC.